The TCR beta chain described here comes from a study of shared clonotypes between healthy human individuals. V was pared by 4 bases and J by 7 bases, with 3 bases of the junction left unmatched. Germline CDR1 reads SGHRS; CDR2 reads YFSETQ. This CDR3 has 14 residues. Profiling relied on immunoSEQ multiplex PCR, and the TCRdb table lists in-frame clones only, not all of them. The sample carries about 1 million clones, around 82% recorded once. The chain recombines TRBV5-1 with TRBJ2-7, with 15 bases that match TRBD2. Material: memory CD4+ T cells from PBMCs. Subset of the sample: CD45RA-negative fraction. This receptor was taken from a young man in good health. Some clones in this sample may be carry-over from other donors' samples. The CDR3 protein is CASSGGLAGGEQYF. The CDR3 DNA reads as TGCGCCAGCAGCGGAGGACTAGCGGGAGGGGAGCAGTACTTC.